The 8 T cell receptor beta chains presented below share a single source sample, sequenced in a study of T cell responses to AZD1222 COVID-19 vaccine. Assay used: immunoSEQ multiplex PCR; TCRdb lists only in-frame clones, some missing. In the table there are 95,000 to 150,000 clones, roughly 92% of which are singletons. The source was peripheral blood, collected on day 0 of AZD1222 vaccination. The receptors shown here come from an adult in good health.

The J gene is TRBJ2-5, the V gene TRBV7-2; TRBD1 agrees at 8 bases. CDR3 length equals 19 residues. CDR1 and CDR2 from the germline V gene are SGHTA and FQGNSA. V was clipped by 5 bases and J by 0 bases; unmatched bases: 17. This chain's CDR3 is CASSPQGDRFGLYQETQYF. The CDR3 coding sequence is TGTGCCAGCAGCCCGCAGGGGGACAGGTTTGGGTTGTACCAAGAGACCCAGTACTTC. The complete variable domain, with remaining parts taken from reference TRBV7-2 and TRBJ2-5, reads GAGVSQSPSNKVTEKGKDVELRCDPISGHTALYWYRQSLGQGLEFLIYFQGNSAPDKSGLPSDRFSAERTGGSVSTLTIQRTQQEDSAVYLCASSPQGDRFGLYQETQYFGPGTRLLVL.

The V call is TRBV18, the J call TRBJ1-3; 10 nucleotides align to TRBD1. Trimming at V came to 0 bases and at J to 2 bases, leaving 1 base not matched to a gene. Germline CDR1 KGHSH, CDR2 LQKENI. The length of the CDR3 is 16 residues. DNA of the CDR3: TGTGCCAGCTCACCACCTGGGACAGGGGCTGGAAACACCATATATTTT. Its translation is CASSPPGTGAGNTIYF.

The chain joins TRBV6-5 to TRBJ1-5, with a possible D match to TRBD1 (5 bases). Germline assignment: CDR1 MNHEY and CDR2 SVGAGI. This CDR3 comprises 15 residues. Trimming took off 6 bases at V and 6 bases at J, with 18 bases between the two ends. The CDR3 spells CASRPRRGVVQPQHF. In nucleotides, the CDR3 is TGTGCCAGCAGACCCAGGAGAGGGGTGGTTCAGCCCCAGCATTTT.

CDR3 sequence reads: CACQGGPLSPPLHF. The CDR3, as DNA: TGTGCCTGCCAAGGGGGGCCCCTCAGTCCACCCCTCCACTTT. This rearrangement joins TRBV30 to TRBJ1-6; the D gene is possibly TRBD1 (6 bases). Trimming took off 6 bases at V and 11 bases at J, with 20 bases between the two ends. Germline loops: CDR1 GTSNPN, CDR2 SVGIG (reference sequence). The CDR3 is 14 residues long.

The CDR3 region is CASSRDYSYEQYV. In DNA form, the CDR3 reads TGTGCCAGCAGCCGGGACTACTCCTACGAGCAGTACGTC. The chain recombines TRBV7-2 with TRBJ2-7, with 7 bases lining up with TRBD2. The CDR3 has 13 residues. The V gene's germline CDR1 is SGHTA and CDR2 FQGNSA. V shed 5 bases, J shed 0 bases, and the junction held 1 base outside the gene matches.

The CDR3 bases are TGTGCCATCAGACTGACATTAAGTGAAAAACTGTTTTTT. As protein: CAIRLTLSEKLFF. The chain is built from TRBV10-3 and TRBJ1-4; D is unclear. V was pared by 6 bases and J by 7 bases, with 12 bases between. The CDR3 is made up of 13 amino acids. The V gene's germline CDR1 is ENHRY and CDR2 SYGVKD.

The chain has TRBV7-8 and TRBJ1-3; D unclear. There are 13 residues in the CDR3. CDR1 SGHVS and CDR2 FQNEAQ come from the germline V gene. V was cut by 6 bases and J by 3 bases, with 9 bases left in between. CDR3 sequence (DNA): TGTGCCAGCAGACCCTCCGGTGGAAACACCATATATTTT. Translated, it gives CASRPSGGNTIYF.

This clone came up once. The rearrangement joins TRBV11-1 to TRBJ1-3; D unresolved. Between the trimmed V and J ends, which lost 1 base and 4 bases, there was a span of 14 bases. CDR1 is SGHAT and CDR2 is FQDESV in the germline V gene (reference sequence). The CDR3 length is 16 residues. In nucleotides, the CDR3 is TGTGCCAGCAGCTTAGGGGCACCTGCAGGAGGAAACACCATATATTTT. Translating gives CASSLGAPAGGNTIYF. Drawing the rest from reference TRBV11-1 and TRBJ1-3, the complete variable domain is EAEVAQSPRYKITEKSQAVAFWCDPISGHATLYWYRQILGQGPELLVQFQDESVVDDSQLPKDRFSAERLKGVDSTLKIQPAELGDSAMYLCASSLGAPAGGNTIYFGEGSWLTVV.